This T cell receptor beta chain emerged from a study of T cell responses to AZD1222 COVID-19 vaccine. Germline CDR1 and CDR2: MNHNS and SASEGT. V lost 1 base and J lost 2, with 9 bases in between. This CDR3 has 15 residues. Overall study findings and caveats: Clonal diversity was possibly underestimated, and the donors were mostly white British, with more females.

On this clone: Antigen unknown.

This table comes from immunoSEQ multiplex PCR, and its TCRdb copy is limited to in-frame clones, with some not included. The table records around 190,000 clones, 80% to 90% of them present only once. V is TRBV6-1 and J is TRBJ1-5; D is undetermined. Sample: peripheral blood, taken on day 0 of AZD1222 vaccination. This clonotype was sampled from an adult in good health. CDR3 DNA sequence: TGTGCCAGCAGTGAAGACCGATTTGGCAATCAGCCCCAGCATTTT. Translating gives CASSEDRFGNQPQHF.